The 2 T cell receptor beta chains below all came from one sample that was sequenced in a study of blood T cell repertoires in COVID-19. Using immunoSEQ multiplex PCR, the repertoire was profiled, and TCRdb retains in-frame clones only, with some absent. The table lists about 260,000 clones, about 91% of them singletons, with about 1.2% in the top ten. The sample consisted of PBMCs or T cells enriched from blood (not recorded which). The receptors derive from a woman aged 35 to 49 with acute COVID-19.

V is TRBV19 and J is TRBJ1-5; possibly TRBD1 for D (6 bases). V lost 7 bases to trimming and J lost 11 bases, with 21 bases between them. The CDR3 loop spans 14 amino acids. Germline V CDR1 and CDR2: LNHDA, SQIVND (reference sequence). The CDR3 loop reads CASTTGGGGMAQHF. For the CDR3, the DNA is TGTGCCAGTACCACCGGAGGGGGAGGGATGGCCCAGCATTTT.

V gene TRBV10-2 combines with J gene TRBJ1-1; D unresolved. Looked up from germline, CDR1 is WSHSY and CDR2 is SAAADI. V was clipped by 0 bases and J by 2 bases, with 10 bases between them. The CDR3 is made up of 15 amino acids. The CDR3 bases are TGCGCCAGCAGTGAGTCCTTAGGGAGAAACACTGAAGCTTTCTTT. It codes for CASSESLGRNTEAFF.